Listed below are T cell receptor beta chains from one sample, sequenced in a study of OX40 agonist ivuxolimab in advanced cancers. Sequencing used immunoSEQ multiplex PCR; TCRdb keeps in-frame clones, though not all of them. The profile shows fewer than 85,000 clones, around nine tenths of them singletons. Sequences were derived from CD4+ or CD8+ T cells sorted from blood, sampled in a trial of the OX40 agonist ivuxolimab. The receptors originated from an adult with an advanced solid tumor such as melanoma, head and neck, liver or kidney cancer. CDR3s include the opening cysteine and the closing phenylalanine or tryptophan. Each record gives: J gene, clone size, D gene, V gene, CDR3 protein, CDR3 DNA. The D gene is left open where the match is weak. Clone size is not always given. Where it is, it says once, few, many or a class for expanded clones.

j_call: TRBJ1-6
clone_size: .
d_call: .
v_call: TRBV14
cdr3_aa: CASSQGGGFNSPLHF
cdr3_nt: TGTGCCAGCAGCCAAGGAGGCGGGTTTAATTCACCCCTCCACTTT

j_call: TRBJ1-5
clone_size: few
d_call: .
v_call: TRBV10-2
cdr3_aa: CASSADRSQPQHF
cdr3_nt: TGCGCCAGCAGTGCCGACAGGTCTCAGCCCCAGCATTTT

j_call: TRBJ1-6
clone_size: .
d_call: .
v_call: TRBV28
cdr3_aa: CASSLNSPLHF
cdr3_nt: TGTGCCAGCAGCCTAAATTCACCCCTCCACTTT

j_call: TRBJ2-6
clone_size: .
d_call: .
v_call: TRBV7-9
cdr3_aa: CASTRPPGAGGANVLTF
cdr3_nt: TGTGCCAGCACCCGACCCCCAGGGGCGGGTGGGGCCAACGTCCTGACTTTC

j_call: TRBJ2-7
clone_size: .
d_call: TRBD1
v_call: TRBV5-1
cdr3_aa: CASSLSSSGTGGNEQYF
cdr3_nt: TGCGCCAGCAGCTTAAGTTCTTCCGGGACAGGGGGGAACGAGCAGTACTTC

j_call: TRBJ2-3
clone_size: .
d_call: .
v_call: TRBV19
cdr3_aa: CASSLGTFYTDTQYF
cdr3_nt: TGTGCCAGTAGTCTAGGTACATTCTACACAGATACGCAGTATTTT

j_call: TRBJ2-4
clone_size: .
d_call: .
v_call: TRBV6-1
cdr3_aa: CASSDRGISAKNIQYF
cdr3_nt: TGTGCCAGCAGTGACAGGGGAATCTCGGCCAAAAACATTCAGTACTTC

j_call: TRBJ1-1
clone_size: .
d_call: TRBD1
v_call: TRBV28
cdr3_aa: CASSSGGQGSTEAFF
cdr3_nt: TGTGCCAGCAGTTCCGGCGGACAGGGGAGCACTGAAGCTTTCTTT

j_call: TRBJ1-4
clone_size: .
d_call: TRBD1
v_call: TRBV11-2
cdr3_aa: CASSSGQRNEKLFF
cdr3_nt: TGTGCCAGCAGCTCGGGACAGAGAAATGAAAAACTGTTTTTT

j_call: TRBJ2-2
clone_size: once
d_call: .
v_call: TRBV11-3
cdr3_aa: CASSPGQVETGELFF
cdr3_nt: TGTGCCAGCAGCCCAGGGCAGGTCGAAACCGGGGAGCTGTTTTTT

j_call: TRBJ1-3
clone_size: once
d_call: .
v_call: TRBV15
cdr3_aa: CATSRDRQGSSSGNTIYF
cdr3_nt: TGTGCCACCAGCAGAGATCGGCAAGGGTCCTCCTCTGGAAACACCATATATTTT

j_call: TRBJ2-3
clone_size: .
d_call: .
v_call: TRBV4-1
cdr3_aa: CASSQVPQGSVTDTQYF
cdr3_nt: TGCGCCAGCAGCCAAGTCCCCCAAGGGTCGGTAACAGATACGCAGTATTTT

j_call: TRBJ1-1
clone_size: .
d_call: TRBD1
v_call: TRBV7-9
cdr3_aa: CASSSLRGRVTEAFF
cdr3_nt: TGTGCCAGCAGCTCGCTCAGGGGGCGCGTGACTGAAGCTTTCTTT

j_call: TRBJ2-1
clone_size: once
d_call: .
v_call: TRBV7-7
cdr3_aa: CASSFRATRAQFNEQFF
cdr3_nt: TGTGCTAGCAGCTTTCGGGCGACTAGGGCCCAGTTTAATGAGCAGTTCTTC

j_call: TRBJ2-2
clone_size: .
d_call: .
v_call: TRBV7-9
cdr3_aa: CASSLGYTGELFF
cdr3_nt: TGTGCCAGCAGCTTAGGTTACACCGGGGAGCTGTTTTTT

j_call: TRBJ2-7
clone_size: .
d_call: .
v_call: TRBV4-1
cdr3_aa: CASSQERGLLGGIEQYF
cdr3_nt: TGCGCCAGCAGCCAAGAACGGGGGCTGCTCGGGGGTATCGAGCAGTACTTC

j_call: TRBJ2-5
clone_size: .
d_call: .
v_call: TRBV28
cdr3_aa: CASSSQGRWDQETQYF
cdr3_nt: TGTGCCAGCAGTTCGCAGGGTAGATGGGACCAAGAGACCCAGTACTTC

j_call: TRBJ1-1
clone_size: .
d_call: .
v_call: TRBV28
cdr3_aa: CASSFTGRDAFF
cdr3_nt: TGTGCCAGCAGTTTCACGGGACGGGACGCTTTCTTT

j_call: TRBJ2-3
clone_size: .
d_call: .
v_call: TRBV18
cdr3_aa: CASSLLHSTDTQYF
cdr3_nt: TGTGCCAGCTCACTCCTGCACAGCACAGATACGCAGTATTTT

j_call: TRBJ2-1
clone_size: once
d_call: TRBD1
v_call: TRBV28
cdr3_aa: CASRLQGLHEQFF
cdr3_nt: TGTGCCAGCAGGCTACAGGGGCTACATGAGCAGTTCTTC

j_call: TRBJ2-3
clone_size: once
d_call: .
v_call: TRBV28
cdr3_aa: CASSLLLRTGGTQYF
cdr3_nt: TGTGCCAGCAGTTTACTCCTCAGGACGGGCGGGACGCAGTATTTT

j_call: TRBJ2-7
clone_size: .
d_call: .
v_call: TRBV6-6
cdr3_aa: CASTIQGGDYEQYF
cdr3_nt: TGTGCCAGCACTATACAGGGGGGGGACTACGAGCAGTACTTC

j_call: TRBJ1-5
clone_size: few
d_call: .
v_call: TRBV19
cdr3_aa: CASSIEGEINQPQHF
cdr3_nt: TGTGCCAGTAGTATAGAGGGGGAGATCAATCAGCCCCAGCATTTT

j_call: TRBJ2-1
clone_size: .
d_call: .
v_call: TRBV5-6
cdr3_aa: CASSTTLQSPRYNEQFF
cdr3_nt: TGTGCCAGCAGCACAACCCTACAGTCGCCGCGGTACAATGAGCAGTTCTTC

j_call: TRBJ1-2
clone_size: .
d_call: .
v_call: TRBV19
cdr3_aa: CASSAIQGSPYGYTF
cdr3_nt: TGTGCCAGTAGTGCCATACAGGGAAGTCCCTATGGCTACACCTTC

j_call: TRBJ2-7
clone_size: .
d_call: TRBD2
v_call: TRBV2
cdr3_aa: CASSWREYKNEQYF
cdr3_nt: TGTGCCAGCAGTTGGCGGGAGTACAAAAACGAGCAGTACTTC

j_call: TRBJ2-7
clone_size: .
d_call: .
v_call: TRBV6-5
cdr3_aa: CASSYSLSSYEQYF
cdr3_nt: TGTGCCAGCAGTTACTCGCTTAGCTCCTACGAGCAGTACTTC

j_call: TRBJ2-7
clone_size: .
d_call: TRBD2
v_call: TRBV11-2
cdr3_aa: CASSLTGTSRGEQYF
cdr3_nt: TGTGCCAGCAGCTTAACCGGGACTAGCAGGGGGGAGCAGTACTTC

j_call: TRBJ2-1
clone_size: .
d_call: TRBD2
v_call: TRBV6-4
cdr3_aa: CASSFLAGGYNEQFF
cdr3_nt: TGTGCCAGCAGTTTTCTAGCGGGAGGTTACAATGAGCAGTTCTTC

j_call: TRBJ2-3
clone_size: .
d_call: TRBD2
v_call: TRBV11-2
cdr3_aa: CASSLSLAGAADTQYF
cdr3_nt: TGTGCCAGCAGCCTGTCACTAGCGGGGGCCGCAGATACGCAGTATTTT

j_call: TRBJ2-7
clone_size: .
d_call: .
v_call: TRBV7-4
cdr3_aa: CASSLEAPGRPYEQYF
cdr3_nt: TGTGCCAGCAGCTTAGAAGCGCCAGGGAGACCATACGAGCAGTACTTC

j_call: TRBJ2-3
clone_size: .
d_call: TRBD1
v_call: TRBV25-1
cdr3_aa: CASSELGTGGGTQYF
cdr3_nt: TGTGCCAGCAGTGAATTGGGGACAGGGGGCGGTACGCAGTATTTT

j_call: TRBJ2-3
clone_size: .
d_call: TRBD1
v_call: TRBV11-2
cdr3_aa: CASSLGTGLSTDTQYF
cdr3_nt: TGTGCCAGCAGCTTAGGGACAGGACTTAGCACAGATACGCAGTATTTT

j_call: TRBJ2-1
clone_size: .
d_call: .
v_call: TRBV7-9
cdr3_aa: CARESGPYNEQFF
cdr3_nt: TGTGCCAGAGAGAGCGGCCCCTACAATGAGCAGTTCTTC

j_call: TRBJ1-1
clone_size: .
d_call: .
v_call: TRBV5-1
cdr3_aa: CASSLTPFNTEAFF
cdr3_nt: TGCGCCAGCAGCCTAACCCCATTCAACACTGAAGCTTTCTTT

j_call: TRBJ2-7
clone_size: few
d_call: .
v_call: TRBV7-9
cdr3_aa: CASSYPNREQYF
cdr3_nt: TGTGCCAGCAGCTACCCTAACAGGGAGCAGTACTTC

j_call: TRBJ2-3
clone_size: .
d_call: TRBD2
v_call: TRBV29-1
cdr3_aa: CSVTPGGDTQYF
cdr3_nt: TGCAGCGTTACTCCGGGGGGTGATACGCAGTATTTT

j_call: TRBJ1-5
clone_size: few
d_call: TRBD1
v_call: TRBV30
cdr3_aa: CAWSAYRGSQPQHF
cdr3_nt: TGTGCCTGGAGTGCCTACAGGGGAAGTCAGCCCCAGCATTTT

j_call: TRBJ1-3
clone_size: .
d_call: TRBD1
v_call: TRBV11-2
cdr3_aa: CASSPFTGGSGNTIYF
cdr3_nt: TGTGCCAGCAGCCCTTTTACAGGGGGCTCTGGAAACACCATATATTTT

j_call: TRBJ2-5
clone_size: .
d_call: .
v_call: TRBV18
cdr3_aa: CASSPPGLSAETQYF
cdr3_nt: TGTGCCAGCTCACCACCAGGTCTTTCTGCGGAGACCCAGTACTTC

j_call: TRBJ2-1
clone_size: .
d_call: TRBD2
v_call: TRBV18
cdr3_aa: CASSPGLAGGTGWFF
cdr3_nt: TGTGCCAGCTCACCCGGACTAGCGGGAGGCACGGGGTGGTTCTTC

j_call: TRBJ1-2
clone_size: .
d_call: .
v_call: TRBV29-1
cdr3_aa: CSVAQGPNYGYTF
cdr3_nt: TGCAGCGTTGCACAAGGGCCTAACTATGGCTACACCTTC

j_call: TRBJ2-3
clone_size: .
d_call: .
v_call: TRBV29-1
cdr3_aa: CSVASVGDTQYF
cdr3_nt: TGCAGCGTGGCCTCAGTGGGAGATACGCAGTATTTT

j_call: TRBJ2-2
clone_size: once
d_call: TRBD1
v_call: TRBV28
cdr3_aa: CATDRDSPNTGELFF
cdr3_nt: TGTGCCACGGACAGGGATTCTCCAAACACCGGGGAGCTGTTTTTT

j_call: TRBJ2-1
clone_size: .
d_call: TRBD2
v_call: TRBV5-8
cdr3_aa: CASSPDIAGYGNEQFF
cdr3_nt: TGTGCCAGCAGCCCGGACATAGCGGGGTACGGCAATGAGCAGTTCTTC

j_call: TRBJ2-1
clone_size: .
d_call: .
v_call: TRBV5-6
cdr3_aa: CASSYQGVSYNEQFF
cdr3_nt: TGTGCCAGCAGCTACCAAGGGGTCTCCTACAATGAGCAGTTCTTC

j_call: TRBJ1-2
clone_size: .
d_call: .
v_call: TRBV11-2
cdr3_aa: CASSLGGREDGYTF
cdr3_nt: TGTGCCAGCAGCTTAGGGGGGAGAGAAGATGGCTACACCTTC

j_call: TRBJ2-3
clone_size: .
d_call: TRBD2
v_call: TRBV5-1
cdr3_aa: CASSLVLAGGSDTQYF
cdr3_nt: TGCGCCAGCAGCTTGGTTCTAGCGGGGGGTTCAGATACGCAGTATTTT

j_call: TRBJ1-2
clone_size: .
d_call: TRBD1
v_call: TRBV6-5
cdr3_aa: CASSSRTGPHGYTF
cdr3_nt: TGTGCCAGCAGTTCCCGGACAGGCCCCCATGGCTACACCTTC

j_call: TRBJ1-2
clone_size: .
d_call: TRBD1
v_call: TRBV7-9
cdr3_aa: CASSSPDRYYGYTF
cdr3_nt: TGTGCCAGCAGCTCTCCGGACAGGTACTATGGCTACACCTTC

j_call: TRBJ2-5
clone_size: few
d_call: .
v_call: TRBV11-3
cdr3_aa: CASSAYREGETQYF
cdr3_nt: TGTGCCAGCAGCGCCTACAGGGAAGGCGAGACCCAGTACTTC

j_call: TRBJ1-1
clone_size: .
d_call: TRBD1
v_call: TRBV19
cdr3_aa: CASSIHPNLRDRIMNTEAFF
cdr3_nt: TGTGCCAGTAGTATACATCCAAATCTAAGGGACAGAATAATGAACACTGAAGCTTTCTTT

j_call: TRBJ1-3
clone_size: .
d_call: .
v_call: TRBV19
cdr3_aa: CASTSVAGNSGNTIYF
cdr3_nt: TGTGCCAGTACCTCCGTTGCGGGAAACTCTGGAAACACCATATATTTT

j_call: TRBJ2-7
clone_size: .
d_call: .
v_call: TRBV5-1
cdr3_aa: CASSPRGTESYEQYF
cdr3_nt: TGCGCCAGCAGTCCTAGGGGGACCGAGTCCTACGAGCAGTACTTC

j_call: TRBJ2-4
clone_size: once
d_call: TRBD2
v_call: TRBV15
cdr3_aa: CATSRERLAGNIQYF
cdr3_nt: TGTGCCACCAGCCGAGAAAGACTAGCGGGGAACATTCAGTACTTC

j_call: TRBJ1-5
clone_size: few
d_call: .
v_call: TRBV7-9
cdr3_aa: CASSPPGSNQPQHF
cdr3_nt: TGTGCCAGCAGCCCGCCCGGGTCAAATCAGCCCCAGCATTTT

j_call: TRBJ1-2
clone_size: .
d_call: TRBD1
v_call: TRBV5-8
cdr3_aa: CASSFPPFNRGGYTF
cdr3_nt: TGTGCCAGCAGCTTTCCTCCGTTCAACAGGGGTGGCTACACCTTC